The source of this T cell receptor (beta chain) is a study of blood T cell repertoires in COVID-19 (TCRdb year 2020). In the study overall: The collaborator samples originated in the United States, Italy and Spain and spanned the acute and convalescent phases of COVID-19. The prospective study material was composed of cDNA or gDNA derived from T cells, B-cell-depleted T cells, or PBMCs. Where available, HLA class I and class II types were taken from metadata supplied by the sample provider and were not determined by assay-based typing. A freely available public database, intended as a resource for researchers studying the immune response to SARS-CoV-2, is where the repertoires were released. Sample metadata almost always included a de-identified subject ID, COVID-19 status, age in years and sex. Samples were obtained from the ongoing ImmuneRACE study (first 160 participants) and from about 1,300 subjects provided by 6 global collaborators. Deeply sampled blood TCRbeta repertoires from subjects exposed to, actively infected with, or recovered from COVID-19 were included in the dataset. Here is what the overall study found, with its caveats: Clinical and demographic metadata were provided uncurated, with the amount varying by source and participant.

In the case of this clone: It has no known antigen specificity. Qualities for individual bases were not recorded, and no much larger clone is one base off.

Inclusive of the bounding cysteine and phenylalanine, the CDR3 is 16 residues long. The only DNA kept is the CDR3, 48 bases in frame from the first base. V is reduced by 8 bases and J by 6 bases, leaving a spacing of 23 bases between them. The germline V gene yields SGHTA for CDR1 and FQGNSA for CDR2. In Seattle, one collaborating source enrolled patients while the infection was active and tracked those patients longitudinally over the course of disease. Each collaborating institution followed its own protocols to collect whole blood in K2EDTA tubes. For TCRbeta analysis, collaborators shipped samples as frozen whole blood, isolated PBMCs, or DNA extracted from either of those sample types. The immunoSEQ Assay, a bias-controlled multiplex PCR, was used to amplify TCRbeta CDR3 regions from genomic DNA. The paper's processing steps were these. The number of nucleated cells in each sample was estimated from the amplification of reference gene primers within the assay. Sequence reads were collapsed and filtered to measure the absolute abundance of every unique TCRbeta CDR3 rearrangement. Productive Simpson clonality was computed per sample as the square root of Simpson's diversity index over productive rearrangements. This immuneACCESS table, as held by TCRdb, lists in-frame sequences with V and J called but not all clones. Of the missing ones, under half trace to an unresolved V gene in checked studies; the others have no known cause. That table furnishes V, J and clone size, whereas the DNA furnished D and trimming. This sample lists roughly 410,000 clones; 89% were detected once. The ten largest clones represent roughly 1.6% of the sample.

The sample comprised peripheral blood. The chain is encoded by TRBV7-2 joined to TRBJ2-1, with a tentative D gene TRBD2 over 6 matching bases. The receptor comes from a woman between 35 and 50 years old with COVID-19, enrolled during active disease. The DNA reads TGTGCCAGCGGCGGGGCGATCTCCGGTTCTTTCAATGAGCAGTTCTTC. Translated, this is CASGGAISGSFNEQFF.